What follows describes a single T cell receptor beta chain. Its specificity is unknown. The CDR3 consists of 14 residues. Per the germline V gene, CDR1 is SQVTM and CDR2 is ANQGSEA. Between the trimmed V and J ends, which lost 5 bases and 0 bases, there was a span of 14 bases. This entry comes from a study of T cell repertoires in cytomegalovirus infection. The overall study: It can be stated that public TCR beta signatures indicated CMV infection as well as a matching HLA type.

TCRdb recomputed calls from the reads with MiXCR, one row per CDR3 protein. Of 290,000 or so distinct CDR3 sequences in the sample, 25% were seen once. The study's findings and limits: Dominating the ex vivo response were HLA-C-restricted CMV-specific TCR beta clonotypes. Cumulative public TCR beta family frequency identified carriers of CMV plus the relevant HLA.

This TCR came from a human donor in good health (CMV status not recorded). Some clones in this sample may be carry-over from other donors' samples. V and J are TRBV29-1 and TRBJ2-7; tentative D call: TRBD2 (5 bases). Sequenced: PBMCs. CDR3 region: CSVSVGGSSYEQYF. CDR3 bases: TGCAGCGTTTCTGTCGGAGGCAGCTCCTACGAGCAGTACTTC.